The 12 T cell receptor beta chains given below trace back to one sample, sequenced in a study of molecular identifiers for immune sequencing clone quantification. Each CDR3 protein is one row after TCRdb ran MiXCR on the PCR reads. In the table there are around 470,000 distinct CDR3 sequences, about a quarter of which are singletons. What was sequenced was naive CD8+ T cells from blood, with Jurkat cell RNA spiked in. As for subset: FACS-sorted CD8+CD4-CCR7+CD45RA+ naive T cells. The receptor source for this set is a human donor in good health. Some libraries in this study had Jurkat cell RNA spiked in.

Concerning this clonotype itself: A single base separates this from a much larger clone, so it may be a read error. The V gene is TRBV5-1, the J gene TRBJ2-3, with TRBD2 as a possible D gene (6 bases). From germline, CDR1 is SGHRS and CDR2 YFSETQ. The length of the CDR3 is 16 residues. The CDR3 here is CASSLGTFSSTGTQYF. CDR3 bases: TGCGCCAGCAGCTTAGGGACTTTTTCTAGCACAGGTACGCAGTATTTT.

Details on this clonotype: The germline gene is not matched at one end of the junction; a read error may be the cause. CDR3 bases: TGTGCCAGCAGCTTAGCGCTAAGCGCGGTCTACAATGGGCAGTTCTTC. Its protein product is CASSLALSAVYNGQFF. The gene calls are TRBV7-2 and TRBJ2-1; D call uncertain. This CDR3 is 16 amino acids long. Germline CDR1 is SGHTA and CDR2 is FQGNSA. The whole variable domain, remainder taken from reference TRBV7-2 and TRBJ2-1, is GAGVSQSPSNKVTEKGKDVELRCDPISGHTALYWYRQSLGQGLEFLIYFQGNSAPDKSGLPSDRFSAERTGGSVSTLTIQRTQQEDSAVYLCASSLALSAVYNGQFFGPGTRLTVL.

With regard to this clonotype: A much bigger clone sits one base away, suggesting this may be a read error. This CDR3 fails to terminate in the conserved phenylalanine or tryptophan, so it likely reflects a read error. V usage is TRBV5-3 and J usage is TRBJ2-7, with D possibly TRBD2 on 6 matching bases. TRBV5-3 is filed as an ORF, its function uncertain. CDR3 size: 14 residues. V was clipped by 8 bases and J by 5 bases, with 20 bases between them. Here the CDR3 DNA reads TGTGCCAGCAGCACGGGACTTTCCGGGGACGAGCAGTACCTC. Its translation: CASSTGLSGDEQYL.

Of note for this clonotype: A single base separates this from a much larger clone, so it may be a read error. Written as DNA, the CDR3 is TGTGCCAGCAGCCACTTGGCCGATACGATTCAGTACTTC. Translation gives CASSHLADTIQYF. This chain joins TRBV14 and TRBJ2-4; D not resolved. The CDR3 length is 13 residues. V was trimmed by 3 bases and J by 10 bases, leaving 13 bases between them. Germline V CDR1 and CDR2: SGHDN, FVKESK.

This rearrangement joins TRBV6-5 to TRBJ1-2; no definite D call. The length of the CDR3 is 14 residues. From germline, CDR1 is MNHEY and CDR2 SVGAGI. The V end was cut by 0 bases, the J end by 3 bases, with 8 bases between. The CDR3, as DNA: TGTGCCAGCAGTTACTCGTCCGTGTACTATGGCTACACCTTC. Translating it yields CASSYSSVYYGYTF.

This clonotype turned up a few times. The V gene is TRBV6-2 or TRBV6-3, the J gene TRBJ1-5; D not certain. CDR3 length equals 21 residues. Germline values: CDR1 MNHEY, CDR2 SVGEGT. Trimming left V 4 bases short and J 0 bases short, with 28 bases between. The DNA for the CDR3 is TGTGCCAGCAGTTTGCAGTCCCCGGGGTTTTGGTTACCCCCTAGCAATCAGCCCCAGCATTTT. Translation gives CASSLQSPGFWLPPSNQPQHF.

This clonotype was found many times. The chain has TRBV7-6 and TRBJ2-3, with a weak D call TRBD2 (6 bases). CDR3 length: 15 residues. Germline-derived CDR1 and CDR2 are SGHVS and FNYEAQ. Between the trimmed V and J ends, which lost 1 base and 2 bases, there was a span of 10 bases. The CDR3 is CASSLGDFSTDTQYF. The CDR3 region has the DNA TGTGCCAGCAGCTTAGGGGACTTCTCCACAGATACGCAGTATTTT.

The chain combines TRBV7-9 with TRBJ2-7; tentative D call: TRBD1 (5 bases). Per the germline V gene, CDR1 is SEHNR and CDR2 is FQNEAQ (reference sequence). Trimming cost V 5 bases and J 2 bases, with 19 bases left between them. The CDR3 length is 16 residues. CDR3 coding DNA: TGTGCCAGCAGCCAAATCGGTGCAGGGAATGCCTACGAGCAGTACTTC. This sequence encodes CASSQIGAGNAYEQYF.

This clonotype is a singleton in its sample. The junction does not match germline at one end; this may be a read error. The chain's CDR3 is CACSEWERLGEQYF. The CDR3 bases are TGTGCCTGCAGTGAATGGGAACGGCTTGGAGAGCAGTACTTC. The chain carries TRBV25-1 and TRBJ2-7; no clear D. Germline assignment: CDR1 MGHDK and CDR2 SYGVNS. The CDR3 spans 14 residues.

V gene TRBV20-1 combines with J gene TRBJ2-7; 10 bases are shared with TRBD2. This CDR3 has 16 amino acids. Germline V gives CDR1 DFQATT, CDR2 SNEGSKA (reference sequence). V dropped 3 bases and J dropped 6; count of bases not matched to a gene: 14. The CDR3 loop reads CSASQGTGLAIREQYF. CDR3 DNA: TGCAGTGCTAGTCAGGGGACGGGACTAGCGATACGCGAGCAGTACTTC.

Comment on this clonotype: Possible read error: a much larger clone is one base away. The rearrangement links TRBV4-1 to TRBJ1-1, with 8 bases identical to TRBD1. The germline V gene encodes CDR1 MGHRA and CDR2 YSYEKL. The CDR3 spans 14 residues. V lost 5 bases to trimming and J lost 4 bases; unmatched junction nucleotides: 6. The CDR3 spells CASSLGDRITEAFF. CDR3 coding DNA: TGCGCCAGCAGCTTAGGGGACAGGATCACTGAAGCTTTCTTT.

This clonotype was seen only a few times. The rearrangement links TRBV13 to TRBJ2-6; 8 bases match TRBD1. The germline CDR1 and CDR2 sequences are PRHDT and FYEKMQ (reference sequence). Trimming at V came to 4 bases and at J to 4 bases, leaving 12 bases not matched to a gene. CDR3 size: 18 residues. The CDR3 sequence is CASSSPITGGAGANVLTF. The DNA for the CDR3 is TGTGCCAGCAGCTCACCTATAACAGGGGGTGCCGGGGCCAACGTCCTGACTTTC.